Each of the 21 T cell receptor beta chains below was sequenced from the same sample in a study of blood T cell repertoires in COVID-19. Here immunoSEQ multiplex PCR was the method, and the copy in TCRdb shows in-frame clones only, minus some. The sample consists of around 300,000 clones, 75% to 90% of them appearing once. Sequencing was performed on PBMCs or T cells enriched from blood (not recorded which). These receptor sequences come from a woman between 40 and 50 years old who had recovered from COVID-19.

The V and J genes are TRBV27 and TRBJ1-2; D is unresolved. Germline CDR1 and CDR2: MNHEY and SMNVEV (reference sequence). This CDR3 has 15 residues. Trimming cost V 2 bases and J 7 bases, with 17 bases left between them. The CDR3 region is CASSLEWAPEGGYTF. In nucleotides, the CDR3 is TGTGCCAGCAGTTTAGAATGGGCCCCAGAGGGTGGCTACACCTTC.

The rearrangement uses TRBV4-3 and TRBJ2-2; 7 nucleotides match TRBD2. Germline CDR1 reads LGHNA; CDR2 reads YSLEER. The ends lost 0 bases at V and 6 bases at J; junction bases unmatched: 13. This CDR3 spans 18 amino acids. This chain's CDR3 is CASSQDQSGTPGPGELFF. The CDR3 nucleotides read TGCGCCAGCAGCCAAGATCAGAGCGGGACTCCCGGGCCCGGGGAGCTGTTTTTT.

This chain connects TRBV6-6 to TRBJ2-7; 14 bases fit TRBD2. The CDR3 extends over 16 amino acids. The J segment lost 3 bases and the V segment lost 2 bases, leaving 3 bases of the junction unmatched. From germline, CDR1 is MNHNY and CDR2 SVGAGI (reference sequence). The CDR3 region is CASSYGLAGGNYEQYF. CDR3 in DNA: TGTGCCAGCAGTTACGGACTAGCGGGAGGAAACTACGAGCAGTACTTC.

With respect to this clone: Other DNA sequences in the sample encode the same CDR3. This sequence joins TRBV5-6 and TRBJ1-4; D not resolved. Trimming took off 0 bases at V and 4 bases at J, with 4 bases between the two ends. The CDR3 has 13 residues. Germline-derived CDR1 and CDR2 are SGHDT and YYEEEE. The CDR3 protein is CASSLASNEKLFF. For the CDR3, the DNA is TGTGCCAGCAGCTTGGCCAGTAATGAAAAACTGTTTTTT.

The genes are TRBV7-2 and TRBJ2-7; TRBD2 matches at 8 bases. The CDR3 spans 19 residues. V lost 1 base and J lost 2; bases outside the gene matches: 16. Germline values: CDR1 SGHTA, CDR2 FQGNSA. CDR3 residues: CASSLESGGGLAGPYEQYF. Written as DNA, the CDR3 is TGTGCCAGCAGCTTAGAAAGCGGGGGCGGCCTAGCGGGTCCCTACGAGCAGTACTTC. The variable domain in full, completed from reference TRBV7-2 and TRBJ2-7, reads GAGVSQSPSNKVTEKGKDVELRCDPISGHTALYWYRQSLGQGLEFLIYFQGNSAPDKSGLPSDRFSAERTGGSVSTLTIQRTQQEDSAVYLCASSLESGGGLAGPYEQYFGPGTRLTVT.

The rearrangement joins TRBV5-1 to TRBJ1-1; D is perhaps TRBD1 (6 bases). CDR3 length: 15 residues. The germline gives CDR1 SGHRS, CDR2 YFSETQ. The ends were cut back, 3 bases at V and 1 base at J, with 13 bases in the middle. CDR3 nucleotides: TGCGCCAGCAGCTCGTCCCAGGGACAGAACACTGAAGCTTTCTTT. Encoded protein: CASSSSQGQNTEAFF. Based on the CDR3 plus reference TRBV5-1 and TRBJ1-1, the full variable domain is KAGVTQTPRYLIKTRGQQVTLSCSPISGHRSVSWYQQTPGQGLQFLFEYFSETQRNKGNFPGRFSGRQFSNSRSEMNVSTLELGDSALYLCASSSSQGQNTEAFFGQGTRLTVV.

The chain is built from TRBV11-2 and TRBJ2-1; D may be TRBD2 (5 bases). The V end lost 5 bases, the J end lost 3 bases, and 14 bases lay between the germline ends. The CDR3 is made up of 15 amino acids. The germline gives CDR1 SGHAT, CDR2 FQNNGV. As DNA, the CDR3 is TGTGCCAGCAGCCCCGAGGGAGATCTCTACAATGAGCAGTTCTTC. Its protein product is CASSPEGDLYNEQFF.

The chain has TRBV6-5 and TRBJ2-7; TRBD2 matches 10 bases. Per the germline V gene, CDR1 is MNHEY and CDR2 is SVGAGI. With V trimmed by 0 bases and J by 7 bases, 6 bases remained unmatched. The CDR3 runs 15 residues. The CDR3 protein is CASSYSPSGGLEQYF. CDR3 bases: TGTGCCAGCAGTTACTCTCCTAGCGGGGGCCTGGAGCAGTACTTC.

The chain links TRBV5-1 to TRBJ2-7; D not resolved. V was clipped by 2 bases and J by 2 bases, with 17 bases between them. This CDR3 has 16 residues. The V gene's germline CDR1 is SGHRS and CDR2 YFSETQ. CDR3 in DNA: TGCGCCAGCAGCTTCGATTCTAGGCACTCCACCTACGAGCAGTACTTC. This gives the protein CASSFDSRHSTYEQYF.

This chain connects TRBV5-1 to TRBJ2-7, with 10 positions matching TRBD1. Per the germline V gene, CDR1 is SGHRS and CDR2 is YFSETQ. This CDR3 has 15 residues. The V and J ends lost 0 bases and 4 bases, in that order; junction bases with no gene match: 4. The CDR3 region is CASSLVDRGLYEQYF. The CDR3 DNA sequence: TGCGCCAGCAGCTTGGTGGACAGGGGGTTGTACGAGCAGTACTTC.

The J gene is TRBJ2-3, the V gene TRBV19; 7 bases fit TRBD1. Germline-derived CDR1 and CDR2 are LNHDA and SQIVND (reference sequence). The CDR3 runs to 14 residues. J was trimmed by 5 bases and V by 3 bases; bases with no gene match: 5. CDR3 coding DNA: TGTGCCAGTAGTATGGACCAGGGGGAAGATACGCAGTATTTT. Translated: CASSMDQGEDTQYF.

The chain uses TRBV5-4 and TRBJ1-4; 9 bases align to TRBD1. CDR1 and CDR2 from the germline V gene are SGHNT and YYREEE (reference sequence). The ends lost 4 bases at V and 6 bases at J; junction bases unmatched: 7. This CDR3 has 15 residues. The CDR3 here is CASSGPGQGDEKLFF. The CDR3, as DNA: TGTGCCAGCAGCGGCCCGGGACAGGGAGATGAAAAACTGTTTTTT.

This chain joins TRBV7-2 and TRBJ2-1, with TRBD1 matching over 7 bases. Germline CDR1 reads SGHTA; CDR2 reads FQGNSA. V shed 5 bases, J shed 2 bases, and the junction held 3 bases outside the gene matches. This CDR3 has 14 amino acids. CDR3 region: CASSPGTAYNEQFF. The DNA of the CDR3 is TGTGCCAGCAGCCCAGGGACAGCCTACAATGAGCAGTTCTTC.

This chain connects TRBV30 to TRBJ1-2; D unresolved. Per germline, CDR1 GTSNPN and CDR2 SVGIG (reference sequence). The CDR3 extends over 15 amino acids. V lost 4 bases to trimming and J lost 6 bases, with 21 bases between them. CDR3 loop: CAWTGVGETYHGYTF. CDR3 bases: TGTGCCTGGACGGGAGTGGGCGAGACGTACCATGGCTACACCTTC.

The J gene is TRBJ1-2, the V gene TRBV25-1; D not resolved. This CDR3 has 14 residues. The V end was cut by 6 bases, the J end by 4 bases, with 15 bases between. Germline CDR1 and CDR2: MGHDK and SYGVNS. CDR3 DNA: TGTGCCAGCAGCCCTCCCGGATGGGCCTATGGCTACACCTTC. Translating gives CASSPPGWAYGYTF.

The rearrangement uses TRBV12-3 or TRBV12-4 and TRBJ1-2; 7 bases align to TRBD1. The CDR3 is 13 residues long. After removal of 2 bases from V and 8 bases from J, the junction contained 5 bases not matched to a gene. The CDR3 protein is CASSLRDSIGYTF. In DNA, the CDR3 is TGTGCCAGCAGTTTACGGGACAGTATAGGCTACACCTTC.

This rearrangement joins TRBV19 to TRBJ2-5, with 7 bases lining up with TRBD1. CDR1 is LNHDA and CDR2 is SQIVND in the germline V gene (reference sequence). The V and J ends lost 1 base and 2 bases, in that order; junction bases with no gene match: 13. The CDR3 length is 18 residues. CDR3 region: CASSIGGTAAIFQETQYF. The DNA of the CDR3 is TGTGCCAGTAGTATAGGTGGGACAGCTGCTATTTTTCAAGAGACCCAGTACTTC.

This CDR3 reads CASSTRDIRNGYTF. As DNA, the CDR3 is TGTGCCAGCAGTACCCGGGACATCCGCAATGGCTACACCTTC. This chain links TRBV11-2 with TRBJ1-2; possibly TRBD1 for D (6 bases). V was pared by 6 bases and J by 6 bases, with 17 bases between. The CDR3 contains 14 residues. The germline gives CDR1 SGHAT, CDR2 FQNNGV.

The chain is built from TRBV7-2 and TRBJ2-7; 8 bases are shared with TRBD2. Unmatched junction bases numbered 6, after V lost 2 bases and J lost 3 bases. The CDR3 sequence is 15 residues long. Per germline, CDR1 SGHTA and CDR2 FQGNSA. CDR3 residues: CASSLRFSGNYEQYF. The CDR3 DNA reads TGTGCCAGCAGCTTAAGGTTTAGCGGGAACTACGAGCAGTACTTC.

This clone was picked up a small number of times. This chain joins TRBV7-2 and TRBJ2-2; possible D gene TRBD2, 6 bases. Germline V gene lookup returns CDR1 SGHTA and CDR2 FQGNSA. The V and J ends lost 1 base and 3 bases respectively, with 9 bases between them. This CDR3 is 15 amino acids long. The chain's CDR3 is CASSLGLGHTGELFF. For the CDR3, the DNA is TGTGCCAGCAGCTTAGGACTAGGGCACACCGGGGAGCTGTTTTTT. Together with reference TRBV7-2 and TRBJ2-2, the CDR3 gives the full variable domain: GAGVSQSPSNKVTEKGKDVELRCDPISGHTALYWYRQSLGQGLEFLIYFQGNSAPDKSGLPSDRFSAERTGGSVSTLTIQRTQQEDSAVYLCASSLGLGHTGELFFGEGSRLTVL.

This clone was observed a few times. This sequence joins TRBV5-8 and TRBJ1-5; D is ambiguous. This CDR3 is built from 12 residues. V was trimmed by 2 bases and J by 4 bases, leaving 4 bases between them. Germline assignment: CDR1 SGHTS and CDR2 YDEGEE. CDR3 coding DNA: TGTGCCAGCAGCTTTTCTAATCAGCCCCAGCATTTT. The encoded protein is CASSFSNQPQHF.